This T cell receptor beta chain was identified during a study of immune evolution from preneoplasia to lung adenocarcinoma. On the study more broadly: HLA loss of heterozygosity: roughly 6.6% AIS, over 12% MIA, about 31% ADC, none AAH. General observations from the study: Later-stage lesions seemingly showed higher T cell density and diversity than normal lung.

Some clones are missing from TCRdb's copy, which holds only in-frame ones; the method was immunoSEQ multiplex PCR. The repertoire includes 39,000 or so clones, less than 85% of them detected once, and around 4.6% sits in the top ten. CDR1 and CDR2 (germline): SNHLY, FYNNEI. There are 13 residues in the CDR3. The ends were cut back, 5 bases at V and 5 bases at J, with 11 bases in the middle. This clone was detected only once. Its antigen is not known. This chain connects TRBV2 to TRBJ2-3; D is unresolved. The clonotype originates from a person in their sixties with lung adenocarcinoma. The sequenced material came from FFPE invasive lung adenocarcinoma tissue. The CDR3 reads CASSPNAVDTQYF. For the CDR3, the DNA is TGTGCCAGCAGTCCCAACGCCGTAGATACGCAGTATTTT.